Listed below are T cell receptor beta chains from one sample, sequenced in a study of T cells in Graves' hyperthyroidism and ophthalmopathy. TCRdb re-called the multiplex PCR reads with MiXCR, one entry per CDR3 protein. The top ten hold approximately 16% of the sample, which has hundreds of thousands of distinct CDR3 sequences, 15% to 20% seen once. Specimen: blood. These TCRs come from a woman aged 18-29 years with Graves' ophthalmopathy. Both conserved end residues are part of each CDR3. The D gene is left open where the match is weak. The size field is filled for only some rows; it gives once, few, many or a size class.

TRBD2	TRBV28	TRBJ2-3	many	CASSLLRGGTDTQYF	TGTGCCAGCAGTTTATTACGGGGGGGCACAGATACGCAGTATTTT
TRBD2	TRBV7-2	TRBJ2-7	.	CASSLSGLAGGPLDEQYF	TGTGCCAGCAGCTTATCCGGCCTAGCGGGGGGGCCTCTTGACGAGCAGTACTTC
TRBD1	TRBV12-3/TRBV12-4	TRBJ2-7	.	CASSGTGEEQYF	TGTGCCAGCAGTGGGACAGGCGAGGAGCAGTACTTC
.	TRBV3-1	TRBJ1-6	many	CASSQKQPTNSPLHF	TGTGCCAGCAGCCAAAAACAGCCAACTAATTCACCCCTCCACTTT
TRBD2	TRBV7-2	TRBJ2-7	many	CASSPSGGNSYEQYF	TGTGCCAGCAGCCCCTCGGGGGGGAACTCCTACGAGCAGTACTTC
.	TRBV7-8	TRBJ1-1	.	CASSTHRDMNTEAFF	TGTGCCAGCAGCACCCACAGGGACATGAACACTGAAGCTTTCTTT
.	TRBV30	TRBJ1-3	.	CAWSPPPDSTGNTIYF	TGTGCCTGGAGTCCACCTCCGGACAGCACTGGAAACACCATATATTTT
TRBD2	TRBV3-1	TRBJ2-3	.	CASSLAPSGGTDTQYF	TGTGCCAGCAGCTTGGCGCCTAGCGGGGGGACAGATACGCAGTATTTT
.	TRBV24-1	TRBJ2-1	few	CATSDHYNEQFF	TGTGCCACCAGTGACCATTACAATGAGCAGTTCTTC
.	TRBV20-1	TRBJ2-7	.	CSARDLGGSGYEQYF	TGCAGTGCTAGAGATCTGGGGGGCTCAGGCTACGAGCAGTACTTC
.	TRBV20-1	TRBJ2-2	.	CSARYRTGELFF	TGCAGTGCTAGATATCGGACCGGGGAGCTGTTTTTT
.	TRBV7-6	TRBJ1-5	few	CASSLKGDNQPQHF	TGTGCCAGCAGCTTAAAGGGGGACAATCAGCCCCAGCATTTT
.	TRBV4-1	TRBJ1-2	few	CASSQVGVRYGYTF	TGCGCCAGCAGCCAAGTGGGGGTGCGCTATGGCTACACCTTC
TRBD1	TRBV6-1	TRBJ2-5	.	CASSERDRVEETQYF	TGTGCCAGCAGTGAAAGGGACAGGGTAGAAGAGACCCAGTACTTC
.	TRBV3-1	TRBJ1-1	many	CASSQDITSAEAFF	TGTGCCAGCAGCCAAGATATAACGAGCGCTGAAGCTTTCTTT
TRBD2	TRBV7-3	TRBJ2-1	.	CASSPLGGGLAETGNYNEQFF	TGTGCCAGCAGCCCCCTCGGGGGTGGACTAGCGGAAACCGGAAATTACAATGAGCAGTTCTTC
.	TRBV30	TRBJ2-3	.	CAWSRDGHTDTQYF	TGTGCCTGGAGTCGCGATGGACACACAGATACGCAGTATTTT